This TCR beta chain comes out of a study of T cell responses to AZD1222 COVID-19 vaccine. In the study overall: Analysis merged second doses at about 4 or about 12 weeks.

The method was immunoSEQ multiplex PCR; TCRdb's version includes in-frame clones alone and lacks a portion of them. Of about 100,000 clones listed, over 90% are singletons. CDR3 size: 14 residues. Germline CDR1 and CDR2: SNHLY and FYNNEI. Trimming removed 3 bases from V and 6 bases from J; junction bases left unmatched: 5. The sequence derives from an adult in good health. The chain combines TRBV2 with TRBJ1-2, with TRBD1 identical over 9 bases. Sequencing was performed on peripheral blood, taken on day 0 of AZD1222 vaccination. In nucleotides, the CDR3 is TGTGCCAGCAGTGACAGACAGGGGGATAATGGCTACACCTTC. It is translated as CASSDRQGDNGYTF.